The clone carrying this T cell receptor (beta chain) was found once. Its target is unknown. The data belong to a study of blood T cells in healthy people across ages. Whole-study findings and limits: No one knew whether donors had CMV, which possibly confounded expanded clonotype changes.

Next came a second PCR, run for about 6 to 12 cycles, which used a sample-barcoded 5' primer along with a J-beta primer mix. Each cDNA molecule was tagged by a template-switch adaptor that had 12 random nucleotides. MiXCR was run by TCRdb on the 5' RACE reads, yielding one entry per CDR3 protein. The profile shows around 870,000 distinct CDR3 sequences, 25% to 35% of them singletons. V trimming: 1 base; J trimming: 5 bases; junction bases outside the gene matches: 3. Germline loops: CDR1 LGHNA, CDR2 YNFKEQ. The CDR3 is made up of 15 amino acids. Per sample, a minimum of 6.5 million PBMCs were isolated.

This clonotype was obtained from an elderly woman in good health. This chain connects TRBV4-2 to TRBJ2-2, with TRBD2 matching 8 bases. The sample comprised blood. The CDR3: CASSQGRGGTGELFF. DNA of the CDR3: TGTGCCAGCAGCCAAGGTCGGGGGGGAACCGGGGAGCTGTTTTTT.